A single sample gave rise to the 14 T cell receptor beta chains below, sequenced in a study of T cells in women clearing cervical HPV infection. The table came from immunoSEQ multiplex PCR; TCRdb's copy has only in-frame clones and leaves some out. This listing includes under 30,000 clones. Sample: blood buffy coat. The source of these receptors is a woman between 18 and 69 years old with a cervical HPV16 infection that either progressed to CIN3+ or cleared (not recorded which).

The part of the CDR3 DNA that was read is TGCAGTGCTGACCGGGGGGGCAGTACAGATACG. Amino acid sequence: CSADRGGSTDT. The whole CDR3 reads CSADRGGSTDTQYF. This chain links TRBV20-1 with TRBJ2-3, with 8 bases aligning to TRBD2. The sequenced fragment ends 3 residues before the CDR3 boundary, so the rest is inferred from the germline J gene. The germline gives CDR1 DFQATT, CDR2 SNEGSKA (reference sequence). CDR3 length: 14 residues. V gave up 5 bases and J gave up 3 bases; unmatched junction bases: 7.

CDR3 DNA (partial): TGCGCCAGCAGCTTACAGGGGACTAGCGGGAGCTACGAG. Protein: CASSLQGTSGSYE. The whole CDR3 sequence is CASSLQGTSGSYEQYF. The rearrangement links TRBV5-1 to TRBJ2-7; TRBD2 aligns across 14 bases. The read ends 3 residues shy of where the CDR3 ends; the end is completed using the germline J gene. CDR3 length: 16 residues. After removal of 2 bases from V and 3 bases from J, the junction contained 4 bases not matched to a gene. The germline gives CDR1 SGHRS, CDR2 YFSETQ. Based on the CDR3 plus reference TRBV5-1 and TRBJ2-7, the full variable domain is KAGVTQTPRYLIKTRGQQVTLSCSPISGHRSVSWYQQTPGQGLQFLFEYFSETQRNKGNFPGRFSGRQFSNSRSEMNVSTLELGDSALYLCASSLQGTSGSYEQYFGPGTRLTVT.

CDR3 in amino acids: CASSLSPGSGNTIYF. The sequenced part of the CDR3 DNA is TGTGCCAGCAGCTTATCGCCGGGCTCTGGAAACACC. V usage is TRBV7-2 and J usage is TRBJ1-3; D gene unclear. The read comes to an end 3 residues before the CDR3 does, leaving the germline J gene to fill in the end. Germline V CDR1 and CDR2: SGHTA, FQGNSA. With 2 bases removed from V and 0 bases from J, the gap between germline ends came to 8 bases. This CDR3 is built from 15 residues.

This chain's CDR3 is CASSLGGGAPDTDTQYF. The CDR3 bases that were read are TGCGCCAGCAGCTTGGGGGGGGGCGCCCCGGACACAGATACG. The chain couples TRBV5-1 to TRBJ2-3; D is perhaps TRBD2 (7 bases). The read terminates 3 residues before the CDR3 end, so the remaining end is supplied by the germline J gene. Germline V CDR1 and CDR2: SGHRS, YFSETQ. The CDR3 is 17 residues long. The V gene lost 0 bases and the J gene lost 2 bases, with 16 bases spanning the gap.

The part of the CDR3 DNA that was read is TGTGCCAGCAGCGCTACAGGGGGTAAGGATACG. This encodes CASSATGGKDT. The CDR3 in its entirety is CASSATGGKDTQYF. The V and J genes are TRBV13 and TRBJ2-3; 8 bases are a match to TRBD1. With the read ending 3 residues before the CDR3 end, the germline J gene is used to fill in that end. The CDR3 has 14 residues. After removal of 5 bases from V and 6 bases from J, the junction contained 7 bases not matched to a gene. The germline gives CDR1 PRHDT, CDR2 FYEKMQ (reference sequence).

Points on this clone: With the read ending 3 residues before the CDR3 end, the germline J gene is used to fill in that end. The J gene is TRBJ2-2, the V gene TRBV20-1, with 15 bases fitting TRBD2. J was trimmed by 3 bases and V by 0 bases; bases with no gene match: 17. The CDR3 has 22 residues. Germline V gene sequence: CDR1 DFQATT, CDR2 SNEGSKA (reference sequence). Here the CDR3 reads CSARDLKLGGLAGGRDTGELFF. CDR3 DNA (partial): TGCAGTGCTAGAGATCTTAAATTGGGGGGACTAGCGGGAGGTCGAGACACCGGGGAG.

Turning to this clone: An end of the junction does not agree with germline; a read error may underlie this. The read terminates 3 residues before the CDR3 end, so the remaining end is supplied by the germline J gene. The genes are TRBV7-9 and TRBJ2-1; 10 nucleotides agree with TRBD2. The CDR3 has 13 amino acids. Germline V lookup: CDR1 SEHNR, CDR2 FQNEAQ (reference sequence). CDR3 sequence: CASSLAGANEQFF. CDR3 bases read: TGTGCCAGCAGCCTAGCGGGGGCCAATGAG. Variable domain in full (rest from reference TRBV7-9 and TRBJ2-1): DTGVSQNPRHKITKRGQNVTFRCDPISEHNRLYWYRQTLGQGPEFLTYFQNEAQLEKSRLLSDRFSAERPKGSFSTLEIQRTEQGDSAMYLCASSLAGANEQFFGPGTRLTVL.

In regard to this clone: The read terminates 3 residues ahead of where the CDR3 ends, so the germline J gene completes it. This chain joins TRBV20-1 and TRBJ2-1; 8 nucleotides agree with TRBD1. This CDR3 is built from 13 residues. Looked up from germline, CDR1 is DFQATT and CDR2 is SNEGSKA (reference sequence). V shed 2 bases and J 9 bases; nucleotides not matched to a gene: 6. The CDR3: CSARLTGDGEQFF. The DNA read from the CDR3 is TGCAGTGCTAGATTGACAGGGGACGGTGAG.

On this clone: The observed sequence ends 3 residues before the CDR3 terminus, with the missing tail filled in from the germline J gene. The chain uses TRBV4-1 and TRBJ2-2; TRBD2 matches at 12 bases. CDR3 length equals 17 residues. CDR1 is MGHRA, CDR2 YSYEKL, per germline. Trimming at V came to 3 bases and at J to 2 bases, leaving 4 bases not matched to a gene. Partial CDR3 DNA: TGCGCCAGCAGCCACCGGACTAGCGGGACTAACACCGGGGAG. This encodes CASSHRTSGTNTGE. The whole CDR3 protein is CASSHRTSGTNTGELFF.

Note on this clone: The CDR3 extends 3 residues past the end of the read, so its final part is completed from the germline J gene. The chain recombines TRBV28 with TRBJ1-2, with D maybe TRBD1 (5 bases). V lost 4 bases and J lost 2, with 5 bases in between. The CDR3 runs 12 residues. Per the germline V gene, CDR1 is MDHEN and CDR2 is SYDVKM. CDR3 DNA, as far as it was read: TGTGCCAGCAGTTGGGGCAACTATGGC. Encoded protein: CASSWGNYG. The complete CDR3 reads CASSWGNYGYTF.

On this clone itself: The missing CDR3 end, 3 residues past where the read stops, is filled in from the germline J gene. The rearrangement joins TRBV5-4 to TRBJ2-3, with 7 bases that match TRBD2. CDR3 length equals 15 residues. The germline V gene has CDR1 SGHNT and CDR2 YYREEE (reference sequence). Trimming at V came to 1 base and at J to 7 bases, leaving 9 bases not matched to a gene. The CDR3 protein is CASSLRPERGNTQYF. Partial CDR3 DNA: TGTGCCAGCAGCTTGCGGCCGGAGCGGGGAAATACG.

About this clone: The read comes to an end 3 residues before the CDR3 does, leaving the germline J gene to fill in the end. The V gene is TRBV5-6, the J gene TRBJ1-2; 8 positions match TRBD1. After removal of 1 base from V and 7 bases from J, the junction contained 6 bases not matched to a gene. The germline gives CDR1 SGHDT, CDR2 YYEEEE. The CDR3 consists of 14 residues. The CDR3 bases that were read are TGTGCCAGCAGCTTGAGCAGGGGGCATCGTGGC. Amino acids: CASSLSRGHRG. The CDR3 as a whole reads CASSLSRGHRGYTF.

A word on this clone: The CDR3 end is not reached by the read, which stops 3 residues before it; the germline J gene fills it in. V and J are TRBV20-1 and TRBJ1-2, with 12 bases lining up with TRBD1. Germline-derived CDR1 and CDR2 are DFQATT and SNEGSKA (reference sequence). The V and J ends lost 6 bases and 4 bases, in that order; junction bases with no gene match: 9. The CDR3 contains 15 residues. The CDR3 here is CSAKTGTGGGYGYTF. CDR3 bases read: TGCAGTGCCAAAACCGGGACAGGGGGCGGCTATGGC.

Concerning this clone: The read ends 3 residues shy of where the CDR3 ends; the end is completed using the germline J gene. V and J are TRBV5-1 and TRBJ2-1; 9 bases line up with TRBD1. Germline loops: CDR1 SGHRS, CDR2 YFSETQ. CDR3 length equals 16 residues. Unmatched junction bases numbered 10, after V lost 0 bases and J lost 9 bases. This CDR3 is CASSLAGTGLSGEQFF. Partial CDR3 DNA: TGCGCCAGCAGCTTGGCGGGGACAGGGCTTAGCGGTGAG.